Described below is a single T cell receptor (beta chain) sequence and its context. Through template switching, a universal primer site was introduced, and the cDNA contained unique molecular identifiers. A single record per CDR3 protein comes from TCRdb applying MiXCR to the 5' RACE reads. The table has some 900,000 distinct CDR3 sequences, approximately 13% seen once; the top ten hold under 2%. This sample stems from a study of identical twins. The V gene end was trimmed by 10 bases and the J gene end by 2 bases; junction bases not matched to a gene: 10. Germline CDR1 SGHTA, CDR2 FQGNSA. The CDR3 consists of 14 residues. These data were also reused for a study on yellow fever vaccine responses in identical twins. Per that paper: Reportedly, the response of twins' T cells to the vaccine seemed partly convergent, partly personalized.

This clonotype originated in a young woman in good health. The source material was PBMCs. This chain uses TRBV7-2 with TRBJ2-7; 8 nucleotides line up with TRBD2. This CDR3 is CATTRPREAYEQYF. CDR3 DNA: TGTGCCACCACCCGCCCGCGGGAGGCCTACGAGCAGTACTTC. The full variable domain, with the rest looked up from reference TRBV7-2 and TRBJ2-7, is GAGVSQSPSNKVTEKGKDVELRCDPISGHTALYWYRQSLGQGLEFLIYFQGNSAPDKSGLPSDRFSAERTGGSVSTLTIQRTQQEDSAVYLCATTRPREAYEQYFGPGTRLTVT.